The 23 T cell receptor beta chains reported below all come from one sample, sequenced in a study of blood T cell repertoires in COVID-19. Assay: immunoSEQ multiplex PCR; the TCRdb copy retains only in-frame clones and omits some. The sample records around 60,000 clones, 90% being singletons. The specimen was peripheral blood. These TCRs come from a man in his 60s with active COVID-19.

V and J are TRBV4-3 and TRBJ2-2; a possible D gene is TRBD1 (5 bases). With 1 base removed from V and 2 bases from J, the gap between germline ends came to 8 bases. The CDR3 is 15 amino acids. The germline gives CDR1 LGHNA, CDR2 YSLEER. CDR3 in DNA: TGCGCCAGCAGCCAAGTGACAGCAAACACCGGGGAGCTGTTTTTT. Translating it yields CASSQVTANTGELFF.

Comments on this clone: Because the CDR3's place on the DNA is in doubt, the DNA is left out and the CDR3 is given as listed by TCRdb. The rearrangement uses TRBV5-6 and TRBJ2-7; the table's D gene call, TRBD1, was not cross checked with the DNA. The CDR3 adds up to 14 amino acids, both ends counted. CDR1 and CDR2 (germline): SGHDT, YYEEEE. Here the CDR3 reads CASSLVGQGTSRYF.

Only a few counts were recorded for this clone. The chain has TRBV19 and TRBJ2-3, with 8 positions matching TRBD2. Germline V CDR1 and CDR2: LNHDA, SQIVND (reference sequence). The CDR3 runs 15 residues. Trimming cost V 3 bases and J 1 base; bases outside gene matches: 3. CDR3 nucleotides: TGTGCCAGTAGTATCAGGCGGGGGGGCACAGATACGCAGTATTTT. Translating gives CASSIRRGGTDTQYF.

The chain couples TRBV11-2 to TRBJ2-7, with a weak D call TRBD2 (7 bases). Trimming shortened V by 7 bases and J by 6 bases, and 22 bases separated the two germline ends. Germline CDR1 SGHAT, CDR2 FQNNGV. The CDR3 is 15 residues long. The DNA for the CDR3 is TGTGCCAGCACCCCAGGGGAGGGGAGGCTTATCGAGCAGTACTTC. Translating it yields CASTPGEGRLIEQYF.

The genes are TRBV7-9 and TRBJ2-1; TRBD2 matches 12 bases. The germline V gene has CDR1 SEHNR and CDR2 FQNEAQ (reference sequence). The CDR3 consists of 15 residues. Trimming at V came to 5 bases and at J to 7 bases, leaving 6 bases not matched to a gene. The CDR3: CASSPTGTSGNEQFF. The CDR3 region has the DNA TGTGCCAGCAGCCCGACCGGGACTAGCGGGAATGAGCAGTTCTTC.

The chain joins TRBV5-1 to TRBJ2-4; 12 bases are shared with TRBD2. Germline V gives CDR1 SGHRS, CDR2 YFSETQ. This CDR3 spans 16 amino acids. V gave up 4 bases and J gave up 0 bases; unmatched junction bases: 2. CDR3 amino acids: CASSTSGGLAKNIQYF. CDR3 DNA: TGCGCCAGCAGCACTAGCGGGGGGTTAGCCAAAAACATTCAGTACTTC.

The genes are TRBV19 and TRBJ1-1, with D unresolved. CDR3 length: 14 residues. V lost 3 bases and J 4 bases, leaving 12 bases between the germline ends. Germline CDR1 and CDR2: LNHDA and SQIVND (reference sequence). The DNA of the CDR3 is TGTGCCAGTAGTATGTACGGGGTGACCACTGAAGCTTTCTTT. It specifies CASSMYGVTTEAFF.

This clone was picked up one time. This sequence joins TRBV27 and TRBJ2-3, with 11 bases fitting TRBD1. The germline V gene has CDR1 MNHEY and CDR2 SMNVEV (reference sequence). Unmatched junction bases numbered 5, after V lost 6 bases and J lost 3 bases. This CDR3 contains 15 residues. CDR3 amino acids: CASSSGQGGTDTQYF. The CDR3 DNA reads as TGTGCCAGCAGCTCGGGACAGGGGGGAACAGATACGCAGTATTTT.

J is TRBJ1-1 and V is TRBV7-8, with D tentatively TRBD1 (6 bases). V was clipped by 2 bases and J by 11 bases, with 12 bases between them. CDR3 size: 12 residues. Germline V gives CDR1 SGHVS, CDR2 FQNEAQ. Here the CDR3 reads CASSLNRRGAFF. The DNA for the CDR3 is TGTGCCAGCAGCTTAAACAGAAGGGGGGCTTTCTTT. Using reference TRBV7-8 and TRBJ1-1 for the parts outside the CDR3, the full variable domain is GAGVSQSPRYKVAKRGQDVALRCDPISGHVSLFWYQQALGQGPEFLTYFQNEAQLDKSGLPSDRFFAERPEGSVSTLKIQRTQQEDSAVYLCASSLNRRGAFFGQGTRLTVV.

The V call is TRBV12-3 or TRBV12-4, the J call TRBJ2-1; unclear D gene. This CDR3 has 11 residues. Trimming shortened V by 2 bases and J by 8 bases, and 4 bases separated the two germline ends. The CDR3 protein is CASSLSYEQFF. The CDR3 bases are TGTGCCAGCAGTTTAAGCTATGAGCAGTTCTTC.

The rearrangement joins TRBV29-1 to TRBJ2-7; tentative D call: TRBD2 (5 bases). CDR3 length equals 13 residues. V lost 5 bases, J lost 2 bases, and 13 bases lay in between. Germline values: CDR1 SQVTM, CDR2 ANQGSEA. This CDR3 is CSVRRGPTYEQYF. CDR3 nucleotide sequence: TGCAGCGTTCGACGGGGTCCCACCTACGAGCAGTACTTC.

V usage is TRBV27 and J usage is TRBJ2-4; D ambiguous. Trimming stripped 5 bases from V and 9 bases from J, with 14 bases between. The germline V gene has CDR1 MNHEY and CDR2 SMNVEV (reference sequence). The CDR3 totals 13 residues. CDR3 DNA: TGTGCCAGCAGTAGCAGCCGGGTTACCATTCAGTACTTC. This translates into CASSSSRVTIQYF.

The chain couples TRBV7-6 to TRBJ2-5, with TRBD1 identical over 11 bases. V gave up 4 bases and J gave up 5 bases; unmatched junction bases: 3. The CDR3 consists of 14 residues. Germline V gene sequence: CDR1 SGHVS, CDR2 FNYEAQ. The CDR3 nucleotides are TGTGCCAGCAGCTCGGGACAGGGGGGCGAGACCCAGTACTTC. This gives the protein CASSSGQGGETQYF.

V and J are TRBV5-4 and TRBJ2-7; the match to TRBD1 covers 7 bases. Germline CDR1 is SGHNT and CDR2 is YYREEE (reference sequence). The ends lost 4 bases at V and 9 bases at J; junction bases unmatched: 13. The CDR3 is 14 residues long. CDR3 region: CASSPADRWQGQYF. The CDR3 DNA reads as TGTGCCAGCAGCCCCGCGGACAGGTGGCAAGGGCAGTACTTC.

The gene calls are TRBV29-1 and TRBJ1-1; tentatively, D is TRBD1 (5 bases). Germline CDR1 and CDR2: SQVTM and ANQGSEA. V was cut by 3 bases and J by 4 bases, with 18 bases left in between. The CDR3 covers 15 residues. The CDR3 bases are TGCAGCGTTGAGAGATGGACATCATGGGGCACTGAAGCTTTCTTT. It specifies CSVERWTSWGTEAFF.

V gene TRBV5-1 combines with J gene TRBJ1-1, with 8 bases fitting TRBD1. Germline loops: CDR1 SGHRS, CDR2 YFSETQ. The CDR3 contains 15 residues. Germline trimming cut 0 bases from V and 1 base from J; bases unmatched to any gene: 2. The CDR3 nucleotides read TGCGCCAGCAGCTTGGCAGGGGGCGGGAACACTGAAGCTTTCTTT. Protein product: CASSLAGGGNTEAFF.

The chain is built from TRBV5-6 and TRBJ1-4; D is possibly TRBD1 (5 bases). Germline V gene lookup returns CDR1 SGHDT and CDR2 YYEEEE. The CDR3 has 14 amino acids. The V and J ends lost 2 bases and 8 bases respectively, with 13 bases between them. CDR3 in DNA: TGTGCCAGCAGCTTTGTGGACATTGGGGAAAAACTGTTTTTT. It is translated as CASSFVDIGEKLFF.

The V and J genes are TRBV4-2 and TRBJ2-4; 8 bases agree with TRBD2. Germline V gene lookup returns CDR1 LGHNA and CDR2 YNFKEQ. This CDR3 has 14 residues. Trimming took 1 base from V and 7 from J; bases not matched to a gene: 3. CDR3 sequence: CASSQGSGSNIQYF. In DNA form, the CDR3 reads TGTGCCAGCAGCCAAGGAAGCGGGAGCAACATTCAGTACTTC.

The chain is built from TRBV9 and TRBJ2-7; maybe TRBD2 (5 bases). The ends were cut back, 4 bases at V and 2 bases at J, with 13 bases in the middle. In germline, CDR1 is SGDLS, CDR2 YYNGEE. The CDR3 totals 14 residues. CDR3 bases: TGTGCCAGCAGCCCCTCGGGAACCCCCTACGAGCAGTACTTC. Translating it yields CASSPSGTPYEQYF.

The rearrangement uses TRBV6-5 and TRBJ1-2; D is undetermined. From germline, CDR1 is MNHEY and CDR2 SVGAGI. CDR3 length: 12 residues. V lost 5 bases, J lost 8 bases, and 12 bases lay in between. The DNA for the CDR3 is TGTGCCAGCAGTCCAGGTCGGAGGGGCTACACCTTC. This encodes CASSPGRRGYTF.

This clone was seen a single time. This sequence joins TRBV7-9 and TRBJ1-5; 7 nucleotides match TRBD1. The CDR3 is 15 residues long. V shed 4 bases, J shed 8 bases, and the junction held 11 bases outside the gene matches. Germline V gene data show CDR1 as SEHNR and CDR2 as FQNEAQ (reference sequence). The CDR3: CASSSDAGGLEPQHF. The CDR3 DNA sequence: TGTGCCAGCAGCTCCGACGCAGGGGGACTGGAGCCCCAGCATTTT. Using reference TRBV7-9 and TRBJ1-5 for the parts outside the CDR3, the full variable domain is DTGVSQNPRHKITKRGQNVTFRCDPISEHNRLYWYRQTLGQGPEFLTYFQNEAQLEKSRLLSDRFSAERPKGSFSTLEIQRTEQGDSAMYLCASSSDAGGLEPQHFGDGTRLSIL.

The V call is TRBV5-1, the J call TRBJ1-1, with D uncertain. The CDR3 consists of 14 residues. V lost 5 bases and J lost 1, with 12 bases in between. CDR1 and CDR2 (germline): SGHRS, YFSETQ. CDR3 coding DNA: TGCGCCAGCAGGGTTACAGCTAAGAACACTGAAGCTTTCTTT. Its protein is CASRVTAKNTEAFF.

This chain uses TRBV11-3 with TRBJ1-3; 8 bases line up with TRBD1. The V segment lost 5 bases and the J segment 2 bases; nucleotides outside the gene matches: 5. The V gene's germline CDR1 is SGHNT and CDR2 YENEEA. The CDR3 spans 15 residues. The CDR3 DNA follows: TGTGCCAGCAGCCCTGGACAGGGCCCTGGAAACACCATATATTTT. It is translated as CASSPGQGPGNTIYF.